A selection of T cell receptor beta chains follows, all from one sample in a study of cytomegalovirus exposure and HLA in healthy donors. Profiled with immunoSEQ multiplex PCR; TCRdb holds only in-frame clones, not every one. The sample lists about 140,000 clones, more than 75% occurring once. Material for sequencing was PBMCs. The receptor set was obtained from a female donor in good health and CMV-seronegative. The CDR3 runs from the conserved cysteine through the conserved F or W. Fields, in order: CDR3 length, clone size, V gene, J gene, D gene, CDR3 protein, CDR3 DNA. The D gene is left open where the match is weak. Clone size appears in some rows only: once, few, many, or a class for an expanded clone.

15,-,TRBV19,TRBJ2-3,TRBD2,CASSTRTSGTDTQYF,TGTGCCAGTAGTACTCGCACTAGCGGCACAGATACGCAGTATTTT
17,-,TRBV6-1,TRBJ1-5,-,CASSELRVGILGQPQHF,TGTGCCAGCAGTGAATTGAGGGTTGGAATTTTGGGTCAGCCCCAGCATTTT
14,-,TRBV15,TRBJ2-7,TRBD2,CATSYSGGRYEQYF,TGTGCCACCAGCTACTCGGGGGGGCGCTACGAGCAGTACTTC
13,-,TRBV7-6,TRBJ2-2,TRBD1,CASSRQGSGELFF,TGTGCCAGCAGCAGACAGGGGAGCGGGGAGCTGTTTTTT
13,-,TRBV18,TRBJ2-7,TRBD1,CASSRDSSYEQYF,TGTGCCAGCTCACGGGACAGCTCCTACGAGCAGTACTTC
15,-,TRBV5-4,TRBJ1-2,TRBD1,CASSLDSGQGGGYTF,TGTGCCAGCAGCTTGGACTCGGGACAGGGAGGAGGCTACACCTTC
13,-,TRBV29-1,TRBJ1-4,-,CSAGMHRNEKLFF,TGCAGCGCCGGAATGCACAGAAATGAAAAACTGTTTTTT
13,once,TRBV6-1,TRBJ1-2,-,CASSATETRGYTF,TGTGCCAGCAGTGCAACAGAGACTAGGGGCTACACCTTC
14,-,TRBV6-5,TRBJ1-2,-,CASSYGRGRGGYTF,TGTGCCAGCAGTTACGGGCGGGGGAGGGGCGGCTACACCTTC
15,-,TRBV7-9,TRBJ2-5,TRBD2,CASSFGSGSYETQYF,TGTGCCAGCAGCTTTGGTAGCGGGAGTTATGAGACCCAGTACTTC
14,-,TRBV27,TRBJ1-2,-,CASSPTTGFYGYTF,TGTGCCAGCAGTCCGACGACAGGCTTCTATGGCTACACCTTC
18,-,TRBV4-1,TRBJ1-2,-,CASSQRWAGGPPNYGYTF,TGCGCCAGCAGCCAAAGATGGGCGGGGGGACCCCCTAACTATGGCTACACCTTC
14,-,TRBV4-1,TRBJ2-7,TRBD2,CASSQVLAGGEQYF,TGCGCCAGCAGCCAAGTTCTAGCGGGAGGCGAGCAGTACTTC
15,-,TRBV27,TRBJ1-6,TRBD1,CASMGQGFYNSPLHF,TGTGCCAGCATGGGACAGGGGTTCTATAATTCACCCCTCCACTTT
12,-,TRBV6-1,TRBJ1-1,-,CASKDTINEAFF,TGTGCCAGCAAAGACACCATCAACGAAGCTTTCTTT
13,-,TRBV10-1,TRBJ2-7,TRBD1,CATQDRGKDEQYF,TGCGCCACCCAAGACAGGGGTAAAGACGAGCAGTACTTC
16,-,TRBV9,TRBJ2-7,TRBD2,CASSAGGGRGSYEQYF,TGTGCCAGCAGCGCGGGAGGAGGGCGGGGCTCCTACGAGCAGTACTTC
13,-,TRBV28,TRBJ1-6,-,CASRSTGNSPLHF,TGTGCCAGCAGATCCACAGGGAATTCACCCCTCCACTTT
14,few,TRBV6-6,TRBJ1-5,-,CASSYGGSNQPQHF,TGTGCCAGCAGTTACGGGGGGAGCAATCAGCCCCAGCATTTT
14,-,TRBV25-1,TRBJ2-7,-,CASSKTPTSYEQYF,TGTGCCAGCAGTAAGACACCAACCTCCTACGAGCAGTACTTC
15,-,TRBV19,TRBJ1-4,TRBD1,CASSPPGQVAEKLFF,TGTGCCAGTAGCCCTCCGGGACAGGTGGCGGAAAAACTGTTTTTT
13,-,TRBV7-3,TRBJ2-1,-,CASSEVLGNEQFF,TGTGCCAGCAGCGAGGTTTTGGGCAATGAGCAGTTCTTC
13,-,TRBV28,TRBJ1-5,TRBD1,CASRGTANQPQHF,TGTGCCAGCAGGGGGACAGCCAATCAGCCCCAGCATTTT
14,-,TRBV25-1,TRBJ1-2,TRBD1,CASSEGGQGYGYTF,TGTGCCAGCAGTGAAGGAGGACAGGGGTATGGCTACACCTTC
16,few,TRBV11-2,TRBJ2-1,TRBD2,CASSSGPSGRYNEQFF,TGTGCCAGCAGCTCAGGTCCTAGCGGGAGGTACAATGAGCAGTTCTTC
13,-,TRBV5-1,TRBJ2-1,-,CASSSLTSNEQFF,TGCGCCAGCAGCTCCCTGACTAGCAATGAGCAGTTCTTC
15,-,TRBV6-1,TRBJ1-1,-,CASSDLQGLGSEAFF,TGTGCCAGCAGCGACCTACAGGGTTTAGGCTCTGAAGCTTTCTTT
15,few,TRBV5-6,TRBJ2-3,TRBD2,CASTIGGVSTDTQYF,TGTGCCAGCACCATTGGGGGGGTAAGCACAGATACGCAGTATTTT
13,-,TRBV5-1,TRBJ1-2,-,CASSLAGQGDYTF,TGCGCCAGCAGCTTGGCCGGGCAGGGTGACTACACCTTC
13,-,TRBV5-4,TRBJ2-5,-,CASSPEAFETQYF,TGTGCCAGCAGCCCTGAGGCTTTCGAGACCCAGTACTTC
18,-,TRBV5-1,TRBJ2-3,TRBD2,CASSIGLAAILATDTQYF,TGCGCCAGCAGCATAGGACTAGCGGCCATACTTGCCACAGATACGCAGTATTTT
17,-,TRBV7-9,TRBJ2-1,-,CSSSLVLGQGSRNEQFF,TGTTCCAGCAGCTTAGTCTTGGGGCAGGGATCGAGGAATGAGCAGTTCTTC
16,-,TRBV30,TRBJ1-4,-,CAWSVLDPGSNEKLFF,TGTGCCTGGAGTGTACTTGATCCAGGCTCAAATGAAAAACTGTTTTTT